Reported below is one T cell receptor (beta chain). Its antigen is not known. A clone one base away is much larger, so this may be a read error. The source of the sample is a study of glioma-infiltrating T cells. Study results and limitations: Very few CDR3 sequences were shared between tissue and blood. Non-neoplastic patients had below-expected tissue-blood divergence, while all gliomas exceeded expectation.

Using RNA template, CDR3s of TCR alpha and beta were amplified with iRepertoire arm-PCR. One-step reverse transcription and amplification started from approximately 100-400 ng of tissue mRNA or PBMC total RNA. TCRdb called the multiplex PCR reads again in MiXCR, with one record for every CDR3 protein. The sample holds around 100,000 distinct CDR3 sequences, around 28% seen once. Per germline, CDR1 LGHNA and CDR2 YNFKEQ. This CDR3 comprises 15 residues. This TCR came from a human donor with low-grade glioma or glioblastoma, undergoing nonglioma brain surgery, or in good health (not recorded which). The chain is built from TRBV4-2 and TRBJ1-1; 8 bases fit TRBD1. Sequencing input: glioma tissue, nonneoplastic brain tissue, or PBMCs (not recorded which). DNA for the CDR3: TGTGCCGGCAGCCCCGGACAGGGACCGAACACTGAAGCTTTCTTT. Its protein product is CAGSPGQGPNTEAFF.